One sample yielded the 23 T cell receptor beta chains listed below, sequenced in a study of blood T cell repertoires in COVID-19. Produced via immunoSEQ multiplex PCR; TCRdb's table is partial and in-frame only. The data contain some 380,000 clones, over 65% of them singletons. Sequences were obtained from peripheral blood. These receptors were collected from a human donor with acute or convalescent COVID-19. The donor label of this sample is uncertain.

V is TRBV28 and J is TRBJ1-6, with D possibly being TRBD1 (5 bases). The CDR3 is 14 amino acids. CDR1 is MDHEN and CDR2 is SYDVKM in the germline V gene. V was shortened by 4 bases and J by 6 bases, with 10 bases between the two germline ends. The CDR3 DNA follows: TGTGCCAGCAGTTCCAGGGTCCCTAATTCACCCCTCCACTTT. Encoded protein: CASSSRVPNSPLHF.

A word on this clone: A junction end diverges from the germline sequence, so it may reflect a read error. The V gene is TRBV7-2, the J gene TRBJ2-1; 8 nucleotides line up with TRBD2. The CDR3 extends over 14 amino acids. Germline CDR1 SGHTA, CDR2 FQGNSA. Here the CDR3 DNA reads TGTGCCAGCAGCTTAGAGTATAGCAGCGGGAGAAAGCTCTTC. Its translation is CASSLEYSSGRKLF.

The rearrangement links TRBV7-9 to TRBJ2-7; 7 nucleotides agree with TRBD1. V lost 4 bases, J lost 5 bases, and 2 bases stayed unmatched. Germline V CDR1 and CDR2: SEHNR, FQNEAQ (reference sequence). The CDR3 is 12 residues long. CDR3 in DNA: TGTGCCAGCAGCTACAGGGGCGACGAGCAGTACTTC. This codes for CASSYRGDEQYF.

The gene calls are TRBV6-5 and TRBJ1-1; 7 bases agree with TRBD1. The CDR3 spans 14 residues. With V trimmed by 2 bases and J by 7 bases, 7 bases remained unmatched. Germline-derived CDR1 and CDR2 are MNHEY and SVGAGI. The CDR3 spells CASSYDGTASEAFF. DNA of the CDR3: TGTGCCAGCAGTTACGATGGGACAGCGAGTGAAGCTTTCTTT.

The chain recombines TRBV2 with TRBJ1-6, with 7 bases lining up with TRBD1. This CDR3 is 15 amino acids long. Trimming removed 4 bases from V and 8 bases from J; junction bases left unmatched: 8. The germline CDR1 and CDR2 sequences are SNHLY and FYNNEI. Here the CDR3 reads CASSGYRGRDSPLHF. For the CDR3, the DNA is TGTGCCAGCAGTGGTTACAGGGGAAGGGATTCACCCCTCCACTTT.

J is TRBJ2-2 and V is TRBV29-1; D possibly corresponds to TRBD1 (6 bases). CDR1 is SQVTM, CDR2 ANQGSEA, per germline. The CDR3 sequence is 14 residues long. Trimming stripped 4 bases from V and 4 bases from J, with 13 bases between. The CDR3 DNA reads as TGCAGCGTTGGGCAGGGGCGAATCACCGGGGAGCTGTTTTTT. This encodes CSVGQGRITGELFF.

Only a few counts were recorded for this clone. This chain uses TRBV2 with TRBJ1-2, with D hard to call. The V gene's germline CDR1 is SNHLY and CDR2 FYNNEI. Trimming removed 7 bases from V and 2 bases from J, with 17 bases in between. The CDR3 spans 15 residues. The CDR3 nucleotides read TGTGCCAGCACCGAGGTTGTACGGCTGAACTATGGCTACACCTTC. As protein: CASTEVVRLNYGYTF.

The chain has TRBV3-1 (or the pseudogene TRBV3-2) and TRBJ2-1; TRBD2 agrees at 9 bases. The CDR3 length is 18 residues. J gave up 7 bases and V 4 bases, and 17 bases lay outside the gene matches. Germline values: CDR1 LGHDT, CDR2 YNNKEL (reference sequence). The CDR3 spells CASSPRGAGGIIGNEQFF. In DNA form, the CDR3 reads TGTGCCAGCAGCCCTAGGGGGGCGGGAGGGATAATTGGAAATGAGCAGTTCTTC.

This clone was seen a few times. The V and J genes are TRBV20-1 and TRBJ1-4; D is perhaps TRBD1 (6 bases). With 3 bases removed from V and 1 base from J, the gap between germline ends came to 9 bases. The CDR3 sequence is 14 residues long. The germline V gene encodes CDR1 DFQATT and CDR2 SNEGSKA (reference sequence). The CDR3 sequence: CSASNRVTNEKLFF. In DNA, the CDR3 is TGCAGTGCTAGTAACAGGGTAACTAATGAAAAACTGTTTTTT.

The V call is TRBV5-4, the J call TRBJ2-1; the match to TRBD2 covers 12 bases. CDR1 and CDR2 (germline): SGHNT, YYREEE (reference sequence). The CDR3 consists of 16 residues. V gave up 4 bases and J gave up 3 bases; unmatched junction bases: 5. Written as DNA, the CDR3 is TGTGCCAGCAGCCCATGGACTAGCGGGATCTACAATGAGCAGTTCTTC. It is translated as CASSPWTSGIYNEQFF.

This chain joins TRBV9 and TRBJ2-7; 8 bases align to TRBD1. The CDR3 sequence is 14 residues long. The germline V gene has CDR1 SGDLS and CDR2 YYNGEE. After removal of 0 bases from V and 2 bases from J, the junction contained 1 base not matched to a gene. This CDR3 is CASSVARGPYEQYF. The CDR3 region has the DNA TGTGCCAGCAGCGTAGCCAGGGGGCCCTACGAGCAGTACTTC. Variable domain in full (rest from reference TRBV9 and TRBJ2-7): DSGVTQTPKHLITATGQRVTLRCSPRSGDLSVYWYQQSLDQGLQFLIQYYNGEERAKGNILERFSAQQFPDLHSELNLSSLELGDSALYFCASSVARGPYEQYFGPGTRLTVT.

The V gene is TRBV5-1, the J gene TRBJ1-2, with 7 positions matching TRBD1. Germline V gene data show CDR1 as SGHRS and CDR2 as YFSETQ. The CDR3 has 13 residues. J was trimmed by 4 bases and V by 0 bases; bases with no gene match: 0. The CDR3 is CASSLGDSYGYTF. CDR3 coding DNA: TGCGCCAGCAGCTTGGGGGACAGCTATGGCTACACCTTC.

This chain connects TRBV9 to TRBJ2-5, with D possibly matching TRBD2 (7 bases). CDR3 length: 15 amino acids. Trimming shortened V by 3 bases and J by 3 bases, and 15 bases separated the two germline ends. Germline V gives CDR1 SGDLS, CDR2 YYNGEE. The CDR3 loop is CASSARGGPEETQYF. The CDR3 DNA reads TGTGCCAGCAGCGCGAGGGGGGGGCCCGAAGAGACCCAGTACTTC. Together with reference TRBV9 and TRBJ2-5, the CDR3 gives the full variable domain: DSGVTQTPKHLITATGQRVTLRCSPRSGDLSVYWYQQSLDQGLQFLIQYYNGEERAKGNILERFSAQQFPDLHSELNLSSLELGDSALYFCASSARGGPEETQYFGPGTRLLVL.

The CDR3 spells CASSPDRGVNEQFF. The CDR3 DNA follows: TGTGCCAGTAGTCCTGACAGGGGAGTTAATGAGCAGTTCTTC. The chain employs TRBV19 and TRBJ2-1; 8 nucleotides agree with TRBD1. Germline CDR1 LNHDA, CDR2 SQIVND (reference sequence). The V segment lost 5 bases and the J segment 7 bases; nucleotides outside the gene matches: 7. This CDR3 is built from 14 residues.

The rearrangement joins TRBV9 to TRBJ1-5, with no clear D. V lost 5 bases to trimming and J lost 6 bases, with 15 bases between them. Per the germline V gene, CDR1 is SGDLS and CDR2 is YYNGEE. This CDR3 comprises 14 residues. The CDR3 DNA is TGTGCCAGCAGTTCGGGGAGGGTGGGTCAGCCCCAGCATTTT. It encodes CASSSGRVGQPQHF.

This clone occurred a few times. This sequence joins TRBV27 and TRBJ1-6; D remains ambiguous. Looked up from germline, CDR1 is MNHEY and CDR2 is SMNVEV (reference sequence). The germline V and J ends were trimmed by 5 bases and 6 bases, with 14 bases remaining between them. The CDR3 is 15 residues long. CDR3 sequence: CASSPKRSLNSPLHF. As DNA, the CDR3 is TGTGCCAGCAGTCCGAAGCGCTCACTTAATTCACCCCTCCACTTT.

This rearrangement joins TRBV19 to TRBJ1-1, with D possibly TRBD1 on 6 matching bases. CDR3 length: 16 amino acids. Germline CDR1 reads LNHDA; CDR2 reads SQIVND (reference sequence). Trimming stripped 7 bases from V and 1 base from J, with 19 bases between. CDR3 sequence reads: CASTGVEAGRNTEAFF. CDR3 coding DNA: TGTGCCAGTACAGGGGTTGAGGCAGGGAGGAACACTGAAGCTTTCTTT. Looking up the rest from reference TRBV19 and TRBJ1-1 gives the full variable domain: DGGITQSPKYLFRKEGQNVTLSCEQNLNHDAMYWYRQDPGQGLRLIYYSQIVNDFQKGDIAEGYSVSREKKESFPLTVTSAQKNPTAFYLCASTGVEAGRNTEAFFGQGTRLTVV.

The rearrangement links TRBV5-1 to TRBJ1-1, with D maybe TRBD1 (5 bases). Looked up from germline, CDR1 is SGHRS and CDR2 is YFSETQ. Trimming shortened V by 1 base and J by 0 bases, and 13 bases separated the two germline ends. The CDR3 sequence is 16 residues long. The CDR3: CASSLYAGFMNTEAFF. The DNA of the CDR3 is TGCGCCAGCAGCTTGTACGCAGGGTTCATGAACACTGAAGCTTTCTTT.

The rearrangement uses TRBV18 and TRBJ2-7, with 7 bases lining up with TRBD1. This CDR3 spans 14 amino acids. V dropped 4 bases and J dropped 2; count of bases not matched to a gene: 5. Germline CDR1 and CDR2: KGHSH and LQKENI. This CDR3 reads CASSRRQGPYEQYF. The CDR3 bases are TGTGCCAGCTCACGCAGACAGGGCCCCTACGAGCAGTACTTC.

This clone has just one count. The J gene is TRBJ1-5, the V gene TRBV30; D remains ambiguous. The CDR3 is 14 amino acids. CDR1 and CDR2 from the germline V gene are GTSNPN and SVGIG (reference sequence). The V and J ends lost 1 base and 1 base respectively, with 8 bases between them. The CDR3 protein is CAWSGQMSNQPQHF. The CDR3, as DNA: TGTGCCTGGAGTGGCCAGATGAGCAATCAGCCCCAGCATTTT.

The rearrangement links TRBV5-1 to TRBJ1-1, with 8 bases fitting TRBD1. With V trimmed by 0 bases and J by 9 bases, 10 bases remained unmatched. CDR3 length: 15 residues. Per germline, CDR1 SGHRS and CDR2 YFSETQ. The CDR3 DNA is TGCGCCAGCAGCTTGGATGGGGGCAGGGGGCAGAAAGCTTTCTTT. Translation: CASSLDGGRGQKAFF.

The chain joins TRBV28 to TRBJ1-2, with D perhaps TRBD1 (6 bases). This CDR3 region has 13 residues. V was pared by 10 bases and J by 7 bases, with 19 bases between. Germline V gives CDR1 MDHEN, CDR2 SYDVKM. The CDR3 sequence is CATGGGPPGGYTF. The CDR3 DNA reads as TGTGCCACCGGGGGGGGGCCCCCTGGTGGCTACACCTTC.

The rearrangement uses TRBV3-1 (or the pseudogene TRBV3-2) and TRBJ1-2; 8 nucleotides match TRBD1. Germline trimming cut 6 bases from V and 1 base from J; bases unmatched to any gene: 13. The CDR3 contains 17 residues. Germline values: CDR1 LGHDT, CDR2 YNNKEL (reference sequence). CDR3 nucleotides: TGTGCCAGCAGGCTAGAGGGACAGGCACAGGTTAACTATGGCTACACCTTC. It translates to CASRLEGQAQVNYGYTF.